These T cell receptor beta chains were read from a single sample in a study of metastatic and nonmetastatic thyroid tumors. TCRdb re-called the PCR reads via MiXCR. The sample has 75,000 to 100,000 clones; 12% are singletons. Sequencing was carried out using blood. These receptor sequences come from a female donor with papillary thyroid cancer or a benign thyroid nodule (not recorded which). Some clones in this sample may be carry-over from other donors' samples. Both conserved end residues are part of each CDR3. The order of the fields is CDR3 protein, CDR3 DNA, clone size, D gene, V gene, J gene. The D gene is left open where the match is weak. Expanded clones get a size class; other rows say once, few or many, or leave the size out.

cdr3_aa: CSARGVVASGRYNEQFF
cdr3_nt: TGCAGTGCTAGGGGGGTGGTAGCTAGCGGGAGGTACAATGAGCAGTTCTTC
clone_size: NA
d_call: TRBD2
v_call: TRBV20-1
j_call: TRBJ2-1

cdr3_aa: CASRVGQGGRGADTQYF
cdr3_nt: TGTGCCAGCAGGGTCGGACAGGGCGGGAGGGGGGCAGATACGCAGTATTTT
clone_size: many
d_call: NA
v_call: TRBV2
j_call: TRBJ2-3

cdr3_aa: CASSPLPWTGERGYRYEQYF
cdr3_nt: TGTGCCAGCAGCCCCCTCCCTTGGACAGGGGAGAGGGGCTATAGGTACGAGCAGTACTTC
clone_size: many
d_call: TRBD1
v_call: TRBV3-1
j_call: TRBJ2-7

cdr3_aa: CASSPETSTYEQYF
cdr3_nt: TGTGCCAGTAGTCCTGAGACTAGTACCTACGAGCAGTACTTC
clone_size: many
d_call: NA
v_call: TRBV19
j_call: TRBJ2-7

cdr3_aa: CSARFPGRKSPLHF
cdr3_nt: TGCAGTGCTAGGTTTCCGGGACGAAAATCACCCCTCCACTTT
clone_size: many
d_call: NA
v_call: TRBV20-1
j_call: TRBJ1-6

cdr3_aa: CASSPQTGTSPLLTSYEQYF
cdr3_nt: TGCGCCAGCAGCCCCCAAACCGGGACTAGCCCACTTTTAACCTCCTACGAGCAGTACTTC
clone_size: few
d_call: TRBD2
v_call: TRBV5-1
j_call: TRBJ2-7

cdr3_aa: CASSGGLAGPVSYEQYF
cdr3_nt: TGTGCCAGCAGCGGGGGACTAGCGGGTCCCGTCTCCTACGAGCAGTACTTC
clone_size: many
d_call: TRBD2
v_call: TRBV5-6
j_call: TRBJ2-7

cdr3_aa: CASSYARVHGYTF
cdr3_nt: TGTGCCAGCAGTTACGCCAGGGTGCATGGCTACACCTTC
clone_size: NA
d_call: NA
v_call: TRBV6-2/TRBV6-3
j_call: TRBJ1-2

cdr3_aa: CASSLASRGQGASGANVLTF
cdr3_nt: TGCGCCAGCAGCTTGGCCAGCCGGGGACAGGGGGCCTCTGGGGCCAACGTCCTGACTTTC
clone_size: many
d_call: TRBD1
v_call: TRBV5-1
j_call: TRBJ2-6

cdr3_aa: CASSLGWAQETQYF
cdr3_nt: TGTGCCAGCAGCTTAGGTTGGGCTCAAGAGACCCAGTACTTC
clone_size: many
d_call: NA
v_call: TRBV7-9
j_call: TRBJ2-5

cdr3_aa: CASGFTEDRGPKDTQYF
cdr3_nt: TGTGCTAGTGGTTTTACCGAGGACAGGGGGCCTAAAGATACGCAGTATTTT
clone_size: many
d_call: TRBD1
v_call: TRBV12-5
j_call: TRBJ2-3

cdr3_aa: CVSSRLSKGDRRYEQYF
cdr3_nt: TGTGTCAGCAGCCGCCTTTCTAAGGGCGACCGTCGCTACGAGCAGTACTTC
clone_size: NA
d_call: NA
v_call: TRBV7-3
j_call: TRBJ2-7

cdr3_aa: CASSRLPSYEQYF
cdr3_nt: TGTGCCAGTAGCCGACTGCCTTCCTACGAGCAGTACTTC
clone_size: NA
d_call: NA
v_call: TRBV19
j_call: TRBJ2-7

cdr3_aa: CASSSERTGLHNQPQHF
cdr3_nt: TGTGCCAGCAGCTCCGAAAGGACAGGGCTTCACAATCAGCCCCAGCATTTT
clone_size: many
d_call: TRBD1
v_call: TRBV7-2
j_call: TRBJ1-5

cdr3_aa: CASSSPLGTSVVTEYF
cdr3_nt: TGTGCCAGCAGCTCTCCTTTGGGGACTAGCGTCGTAACAGAGTATTTT
clone_size: many
d_call: TRBD2
v_call: TRBV11-1
j_call: TRBJ2-3

cdr3_aa: CASSLSGRASDEQFF
cdr3_nt: TGCGCCAGCAGCTTGAGCGGGAGGGCCTCAGATGAGCAGTTCTTC
clone_size: many
d_call: TRBD2
v_call: TRBV5-1
j_call: TRBJ2-1

cdr3_aa: CASSLVTGAGEQYF
cdr3_nt: TGCGCCAGCAGCTTGGTAACCGGGGCCGGCGAGCAGTACTTC
clone_size: many
d_call: NA
v_call: TRBV5-1
j_call: TRBJ2-7